This T cell receptor beta chain stems from a study of T cell responses to AZD1222 COVID-19 vaccine. Some clones are missing from TCRdb's copy, which holds only in-frame ones; the method was immunoSEQ multiplex PCR. The sample includes around 120,000 clones, roughly 90% of them seen just once. Overall study findings and caveats: CD4 TCRs covered the whole spike, strongest at regions 160-218 and 743-854. Donors skewed white British and female; clonal diversity was possibly underestimated. Just a handful of AZD1222 recipients tested seropositive at baseline. Spike-specific TCR breadth and depth were elevated following two AZD1222 doses.

As for this clone: Its antigen is as yet unknown.

This sequence was found in an adult in good health. Sequencing used peripheral blood, obtained on day 0 of MenACWY control vaccination.

The CDR3 loop is CASSPRTENTEAFF. DNA of the CDR3: TGTGCCAGCTCACCACGGACAGAGAACACTGAAGCTTTCTTT. The chain has TRBV18 and TRBJ1-1, with D tentatively TRBD1 (6 bases). In germline, CDR1 is KGHSH, CDR2 LQKENI. The germline V and J ends were trimmed by 1 base and 1 base, with 7 bases remaining between them. The CDR3 is 14 amino acids.